The T cell receptor beta chain under discussion was sequenced for a study of identical twins. This clonotype has a count of ten or more. From germline, CDR1 is MGHDK and CDR2 SYGVNS. CDR3 length: 14 amino acids. Trimming pared 10 bases from V and 0 bases from J, leaving 13 bases between. In TCRdb, the 5' RACE reads were re-called with MiXCR into one record per CDR3 protein. The sample lists 130,000 to 150,000 distinct CDR3 sequences, around 3.4% occurring once. The rearrangement uses TRBV25-1 and TRBJ2-1, with D maybe TRBD2 (6 bases). The clonotype was recovered from a man aged 18 to 30 in good health. Input material: memory T cells sorted from blood. CDR3 nucleotide sequence: TGTGCCACTAGGATCGGGGGCTCCTACAATGAGCAGTTCTTC. Its translation is CATRIGGSYNEQFF.